This T cell receptor beta chain was retrieved from a study of shared clonotypes between healthy human individuals (dated by TCRdb to about 2020). About the investigation overall: Two women and a few men aged 18 to 49 years were included in the cohort. Each donor's leukapheresis produced roughly between roughly 0.94 and 9.5 billion PBMCs. To estimate repertoire size and how much clonotype sharing occurs between individuals, the study deeply sequenced the blood TCR repertoires of 5 or 6 healthy adults. For each donor, three plates each were used for CD4 naive and CD4 memory, two plates were used for CD8 naive, and one plate was used for CD8 memory. To increase sequencing depth and limit assay-specific biases, different laboratories used diverse techniques to prepare libraries and sequence TCR repertoires. What the study reported, not specific to this receptor: Larger estimated clonotype richness was generally found for naive subsets than for memory subsets. Rarefaction of sorted-subset datasets indicated incomplete sequencing despite the large sequencing depth. Based on pairwise subsampling, the degree of clonotype sharing among donors was expected to be affected by sequencing depth. Sampling was restricted to blood, and TCR repertoires in tissue are likely to differ from TCR repertoires in blood. Compared with non-shared clonotypes, clonotypes shared by all four sorted-subset donors had higher generation probabilities. Sharing across a handful of donors was observed for around 4.8% of naive CD4, 3% to 4% of naive CD8, about 2.3% of memory CD4, and around 0.4% of memory CD8 clonotypes. The small number of donors limited the genetic and exposure-history diversity represented.

Measured from the cysteine to the phenylalanine, the CDR3 is 14 residues long. Just the 42-base CDR3 DNA is kept, in frame starting at base 1. Trimming accounts for 4 bases at V and 4 bases at J, while the number of junction bases matched to no gene is 6. CDR1 is given as SQVTM and CDR2 as ANQGSEA, both from the germline V gene. Concerning this clone itself: There is no known antigen for this receptor. There are no base qualities to consult, and no much larger clone falls within one base.

TCR CDR3 regions were amplified from genomic DNA by multiplex PCR using the deep immunoSEQ assay. Extracted genomic DNA from each cell subset was distributed evenly across all wells of several immunoSEQ 96-well plates, and each plate was treated as a replicate. For sorted subsets, roughly 200 ng of genomic DNA, equivalent to some 30,000 T cell genomes, went into each replicate PCR. The purified libraries were quantified using a Qubit 3.0 fluorometer, sized with a Bioanalyzer 2100, and then quantified again using the KAPA Library Quantification kit. Every immunoSEQ 96-well plate was sequenced on a separate single-read 150-cycle Illumina NextSeq 550 flow cell. The authors' analysis ran thus. Because the immunoSEQ output held only junctional sequences and lacked quality scores, the filtering could not match the filtering applied to full-length reads. Sequences were annotated with PyIR, a Python wrapper for IgBLAST v1.9, and V/J genes and CDR3 were assigned using IMGT germline references. Reads were removed for weak V/J assignments (E-value above 1e-6), missing CDR3, stop codons, out-of-frame junctions, or ambiguous translated residues. V3J clonotypes were defined by identical inferred V gene, J gene, and CDR3 amino acid sequence. The percentage overlap between two repertoires was calculated by dividing the number of shared unique clonotypes by the size of the smaller repertoire. Richness of each repertoire was evaluated using RTK rarefaction, the Chao1 estimator, and Recon v2.1 estimates of unobserved clonotypes. Generation probabilities for all TCRbeta clonotypes obtained by the gDNA method from several donors were computed using OLGA. TCRdb limited this immuneACCESS table to in-frame rearrangements with V and J called. A share of clones is missing; checked studies link under half to unresolved V genes, and the rest is unexplained. V, J and clone size reflect that table, while D and trimming were determined from the DNA. This sample lists 400,000 or so clones; roughly 96% were detected once. Around 0.29% of the sample comes from the top ten.

The donors were healthy, HIV-negative adults with no recently reported acute infections or vaccinations. Every donor was a Caucasian adult residing in Nashville, Tennessee, USA. CD8 memory samples were composed of magnetically selected CD45RO+ cells combined with CCR7-negative CD45RA+ effector memory (TemRA) cells. Blood was obtained by leukapheresis, after which PBMCs were separated by Ficoll-Histopaque density gradient centrifugation and cryopreserved in liquid nitrogen vapor phase. Purity and quantity of every magnetically sorted T cell population were checked by analytical flow cytometry. Each sorted fraction had its genomic DNA isolated and then quantified by UV absorbance on a Nanodrop 2000c.

The receptor comes from a young man in good health. Sequences were obtained from memory CD8+ T cells sorted from blood. Read against the paper, the sample's cell subset or site label means: CD45RO+ cells pooled with CCR7-negative TemRA cells. Recombination joined TRBV29-1 with TRBJ2-3; the junction holds 9 bases that match TRBD2. CDR3 region: CSVGGGRAADTQYF. The sequenced DNA: TGCAGCGTTGGGGGCGGGAGGGCCGCAGATACGCAGTATTTT.